This section outlines one T cell receptor beta chain sequence together with its context. Its antigen is still unknown. The sample belongs to a study of early stage breast cancer tumors. Sequencing was performed with immunoSEQ multiplex PCR; in TCRdb, only in-frame clones are kept and a portion is missing. The data hold some 28,000 clones, with approximately 80% observed a single time. General observations from the study: Blood repertoires resembled normal breast more than tumor. Commonly generated sequences made up most enriched TCRB sequences shared between patients.

Germline CDR1 SGHTA, CDR2 FQGNSA. Trimming left V 5 bases short and J 2 bases short, with 9 bases between. This CDR3 is 13 amino acids long. The TCR originated in a person between 55 and 69 years old with breast cancer. J is TRBJ1-2 and V is TRBV7-2; a weak D match, TRBD1 (5 bases). The sequencing input was blood. The CDR3 nucleotides read TGTGCCAGCAGCGCGCAGGGAAACTATGGCTACACCTTC. Protein product: CASSAQGNYGYTF.